What follows describes a single T cell receptor (beta chain). Recovery among Cohort 3 donors was established by two negative PCRs, clearance, or symptom resolution. This CDR3 region has 15 residues. CDR1 is SGHAT and CDR2 is FQNNGV in the germline V gene. Trimming stripped 0 bases from V and 10 bases from J, with 18 bases between. This sample was included in a study of blood T cell repertoires in COVID-19. In the source study's methods: Estimation of nucleated cell counts relied on the amplification of reference gene primers. Assay used: immunoSEQ multiplex PCR; TCRdb lists only in-frame clones, some missing. V and J calls and clone size come straight from that table; D and trimming were deduced from the DNA. The sample has about 180,000 clones; roughly 88% are singletons.

The sequence was collected from a woman younger than 45 who had recovered from COVID-19. V and J are TRBV11-2 and TRBJ2-5, with a possible D match to TRBD2 (5 bases). Source material: PBMCs or T cells enriched from blood (not recorded which). CDR3 region: CASSLESRAGLVQYF. In DNA, the CDR3 is TGTGCCAGCAGCTTAGAGTCGCGGGCGGGCCTAGTCCAGTACTTC.